The table lists the clone carrying this T cell receptor (beta chain) with many counts. This entry comes from a study of T cells in Graves' hyperthyroidism and ophthalmopathy. The germline V and J ends were trimmed by 1 base and 4 bases, with 8 bases remaining between them. The CDR3 loop spans 14 amino acids. Germline V gene lookup returns CDR1 MNHEY and CDR2 SMNVEV (reference sequence). Researchers took RNA transcripts and amplified the TCR beta CDR3 regions from them. The HTBI set primed first-round TCR CDR3 RT-PCR. MiXCR, applied by TCRdb to the multiplex PCR reads, yields one record per CDR3 protein. The sample has 450,000 to 700,000 distinct CDR3 sequences, about 43% seen once; the top ten hold roughly 19%.

Sequenced: peripheral blood or thyroid tissue (not recorded which). The V gene is TRBV27, the J gene TRBJ1-5; a weak D match, TRBD1 (5 bases). The sequence came from an adult woman with Graves' disease, either hyperthyroidism or ophthalmopathy (not recorded which). The CDR3 coding sequence is TGTGCCAGCAGTTTATGGGGGACTAATCAGCCCCAGCATTTT. Translated: CASSLWGTNQPQHF.